The following is a T cell receptor beta chain sequence with its context. Its specificity is unknown. From germline, CDR1 is SEHNR and CDR2 FQNEAQ (reference sequence). V lost 5 bases and J 7 bases, leaving 14 bases between the germline ends. The CDR3 has 13 amino acids. This record comes from a study of cytomegalovirus exposure and HLA in healthy donors. Whole-study findings and limits: Rare TCR sequences predominated, though certain public TCRs were found in many donors. Per a later analysis, about 18,000 TCR beta sequences showed association with HLA alleles at 0.05 false discovery rate. A later analysis reportedly identified an Asian-associated ancestry cluster as carrying fewer N-insertions than the approximately 640-donor mean.

PCR amplification relied on 60 Vbeta primers (plus 13 Jbeta primers). This table comes from immunoSEQ multiplex PCR, and its TCRdb copy is limited to in-frame clones, with some not included. Of about 160,000 clones in the sample, around 68% were seen once. The origin of this receptor is a middle-aged man in good health and CMV-seronegative. The chain uses TRBV7-9 and TRBJ1-2; TRBD1 might be the D (6 bases). The sample comprised PBMCs. Written as DNA, the CDR3 is TGTGCCAGCAGCCCCGGGGGGGGCGGTGGCTACACCTTC. Its translation is CASSPGGGGGYTF.